This entry lists 8 T cell receptor beta chains sequenced from one sample in a study of shared clonotypes between healthy human individuals. Data came from immunoSEQ multiplex PCR; TCRdb stores just in-frame clones and leaves some out. The data show about 820,000 clones, around 93% seen once. Positively selected for CCR7, the CD45RO-negative cells used as naive CD8 cells excluded terminally differentiated effector memory CD45RA+ cells. Sequencing was performed on naive CD8+ T cells sorted from blood. The receptors shown here come from a man between 25 and 39 years old in good health.

The chain uses TRBV29-1 and TRBJ2-3, with a possible D match to TRBD2 (7 bases). This CDR3 comprises 13 residues. Per the germline V gene, CDR1 is SQVTM and CDR2 is ANQGSEA. V gave up 1 base and J gave up 4 bases, with 9 bases separating them. CDR3 sequence reads: CSVEGGGSDTQYF. CDR3 DNA: TGCAGCGTTGAAGGGGGGGGCTCAGATACGCAGTATTTT.

The chain carries TRBV29-1 and TRBJ2-7; D remains ambiguous. This CDR3 spans 11 amino acids. The ends were cut back, 6 bases at V and 4 bases at J, with 10 bases in the middle. The germline V gene has CDR1 SQVTM and CDR2 ANQGSEA. CDR3 nucleotide sequence: TGCAGCGTCAAAACTAATTACGAGCAGTACTTC. Translating it yields CSVKTNYEQYF.

The chain combines TRBV28 with TRBJ2-2; 8 bases agree with TRBD1. Germline V gene lookup returns CDR1 MDHEN and CDR2 SYDVKM. The CDR3 is 14 residues long. V gave up 4 bases and J gave up 3 bases; unmatched junction bases: 1. CDR3: CASSSTGDTGELFF. As DNA, the CDR3 is TGTGCCAGCAGTTCGACAGGGGACACCGGGGAGCTGTTTTTT.

The chain is built from TRBV6-5 and TRBJ2-1; possible D gene TRBD1, 6 bases. CDR3 size: 16 residues. V was trimmed by 3 bases and J by 6 bases, leaving 18 bases between them. Germline CDR1 MNHEY, CDR2 SVGAGI. Written as DNA, the CDR3 is TGTGCCAGCAGTTATTCCCGGTTACAGGGACCCAATGAGCAGTTCTTC. As protein: CASSYSRLQGPNEQFF.

The chain employs TRBV7-9 and TRBJ2-3; 8 nucleotides agree with TRBD2. Germline assignment: CDR1 SEHNR and CDR2 FQNEAQ (reference sequence). The CDR3 covers 15 residues. V was pared by 8 bases and J by 1 base, with 8 bases of the junction left unmatched. The CDR3 DNA reads TGTGCCAGCTCAGCAACACTAGCGGGCACAGATACGCAGTATTTT. Translation: CASSATLAGTDTQYF.

The V gene is TRBV7-2, the J gene TRBJ2-3; D perhaps matches TRBD2 (6 bases). V was cut by 1 base and J by 2 bases, with 16 bases left in between. This CDR3 contains 17 residues. Germline assignment: CDR1 SGHTA and CDR2 FQGNSA. The CDR3 DNA sequence: TGTGCCAGCAGCTTAGATTTTCCGGGAGCCTACACAGATACGCAGTATTTT. Amino acid sequence: CASSLDFPGAYTDTQYF.

V gene TRBV5-1 combines with J gene TRBJ2-7; no reliable D call. The CDR3 loop spans 15 amino acids. CDR1 is SGHRS and CDR2 is YFSETQ in the germline V gene. V was cut by 0 bases and J by 2 bases, with 12 bases left in between. The CDR3 coding sequence is TGCGCCAGCAGCTTGGAGGGCGACGGACCCTACGAGCAGTACTTC. It specifies CASSLEGDGPYEQYF.

This chain links TRBV11-2 with TRBJ2-7; no firm D call. Germline lookup yields CDR1 SGHAT and CDR2 FQNNGV. The V and J ends lost 2 bases and 7 bases respectively, with 12 bases between them. The CDR3 spans 13 residues. CDR3 DNA sequence: TGTGCCAGCAGCTTATATTTCGGTTCGGAGCAGTACTTC. This gives the protein CASSLYFGSEQYF.